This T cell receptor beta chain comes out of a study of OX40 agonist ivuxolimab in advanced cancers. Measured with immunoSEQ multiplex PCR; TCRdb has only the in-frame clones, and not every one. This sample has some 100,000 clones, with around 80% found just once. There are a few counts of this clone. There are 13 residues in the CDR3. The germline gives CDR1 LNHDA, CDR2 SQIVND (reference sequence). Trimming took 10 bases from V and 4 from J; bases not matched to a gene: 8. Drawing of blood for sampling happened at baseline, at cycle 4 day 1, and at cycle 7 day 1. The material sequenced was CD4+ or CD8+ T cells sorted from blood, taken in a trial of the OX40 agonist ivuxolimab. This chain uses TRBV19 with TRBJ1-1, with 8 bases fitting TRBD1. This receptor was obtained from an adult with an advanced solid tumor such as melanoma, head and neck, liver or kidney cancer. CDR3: CATDRGWGTEAFF. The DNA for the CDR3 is TGTGCCACCGACAGGGGTTGGGGCACTGAAGCTTTCTTT.